The clone carrying this TCR beta chain was detected many times. This entry belongs to a study of spatial heterogeneity in lung cancer. The germline V gene encodes CDR1 DFQATT and CDR2 SNEGSKA (reference sequence). The CDR3 has 13 residues. V was shortened by 3 bases and J by 7 bases, with 15 bases between the two germline ends. As for time point: blood at routine non-recurrence follow-up after resection. Each TCR cDNA molecule carried a unique molecular identifier. A single record per CDR3 protein comes from TCRdb applying MiXCR to the 5' RACE reads. The sample consists of roughly 71,000 distinct CDR3 sequences, around 9.3% of them appearing once.

Here the sequenced sample was PBMCs, taken at follow-up. The origin of this receptor is a female donor with early-stage non-small cell lung cancer. The chain carries TRBV20-1 and TRBJ1-2, with D possibly matching TRBD1 (6 bases). CDR3 DNA sequence: TGCAGTGCTAGTAGTCAGGGGCGTCTTGGCTACACCTTC. Amino acid sequence: CSASSQGRLGYTF.